This T cell receptor beta chain was documented in a study of blood T cell repertoires in COVID-19. Study-wide context: The United States, Italy and Spain were the sources of the acute and convalescent COVID-19 samples.

CDR3 length: 17 residues. V lost 6 bases, J lost 4 bases, and 13 bases stayed unmatched. The germline CDR1 and CDR2 sequences are SGHKS and YYEKEE (reference sequence). The table came from immunoSEQ multiplex PCR; TCRdb's copy has only in-frame clones and leaves some out. The data show about 100,000 clones, over 75% seen once. The TCR comes from a human donor in a cohort sampled during active COVID-19. The sequenced material came from peripheral blood. The gene calls are TRBV5-5 and TRBJ1-2, with 12 bases fitting TRBD1. CDR3 sequence (DNA): TGTGCCAGCACCCCCCCAGGGACAGGGGGCTTGAGCTATGGCTACACCTTC. Translated, it gives CASTPPGTGGLSYGYTF.